The T cell receptor beta chain described here comes from a study of control samples from healthy donors and cancer patients. The germline V gene encodes CDR1 MRHNA and CDR2 SNTAGT. The CDR3 length is 13 residues. V shed 8 bases and J shed 10 bases, with 17 bases lying between them. TCRdb keeps only in-frame clones here, not all; method: immunoSEQ multiplex PCR. The table shows 150,000 to 200,000 clones, with around 91% occurring only once. The chain is built from TRBV6-4 and TRBJ1-4, with D possibly matching TRBD1 (5 bases). Material for sequencing was blood. The receptor was isolated from a woman aged 25 to 39 in good health. The chain's CDR3 is CASFLQGRGKLFF. CDR3 sequence (DNA): TGTGCCAGCTTTTTGCAGGGTAGGGGAAAACTGTTTTTT.